One sample yielded the 20 T cell receptor beta chains listed below, sequenced in a study of blood T cell repertoires in COVID-19. Generated by immunoSEQ multiplex PCR, the TCRdb table keeps only in-frame clones and is missing some. The sample includes some 190,000 clones, 70% to 90% of them seen just once. What was sequenced was PBMCs or T cells enriched from blood (not recorded which). These receptors came from a man aged 25 to 40 with acute COVID-19.

This clone is a singleton in its sample. The V and J genes are TRBV28 and TRBJ2-5; 7 bases align to TRBD1. This CDR3 comprises 14 residues. CDR1 is MDHEN and CDR2 is SYDVKM in the germline V gene. The V and J ends lost 6 bases and 5 bases, in that order; junction bases with no gene match: 9. The CDR3 spells CASSPVGGGETQYF. In DNA, the CDR3 is TGTGCCAGCAGCCCCGTAGGGGGCGGCGAGACCCAGTACTTC.

The chain combines TRBV27 with TRBJ1-4; no firm D call. This CDR3 is built from 17 residues. In germline, CDR1 is MNHEY, CDR2 SMNVEV (reference sequence). The ends were cut back, 6 bases at V and 0 bases at J, with 17 bases in the middle. CDR3 sequence (DNA): TGTGCCAGCAGACCCCGGCGGGCAGACACAACTAATGAAAAACTGTTTTTT. This codes for CASRPRRADTTNEKLFF. Full variable domain (missing parts from reference TRBV27 and TRBJ1-4): EAQVTQNPRYLITVTGKKLTVTCSQNMNHEYMSWYRQDPGLGLRQIYYSMNVEVTDKGDVPEGYKVSRKEKRNFPLILESPSPNQTSLYFCASRPRRADTTNEKLFFGSGTQLSVL.

The rearrangement joins TRBV5-4 to TRBJ2-2; 8 bases are a match to TRBD1. The V gene's germline CDR1 is SGHNT and CDR2 YYREEE (reference sequence). CDR3 length: 15 residues. With V trimmed by 0 bases and J by 4 bases, 2 bases remained unmatched. CDR3 amino acids: CASSLGTGGTGELFF. As DNA, the CDR3 is TGTGCCAGCAGCTTGGGTACAGGGGGCACCGGGGAGCTGTTTTTT.

The chain joins TRBV4-2 to TRBJ2-5; 7 bases map to TRBD2. This CDR3 is built from 22 residues. The V gene's germline CDR1 is LGHNA and CDR2 YNFKEQ. The junction had 23 bases not matched to a gene; V was cut back by 1 base and J by 0 bases. The CDR3 here is CASSQGSFRRGKYTSYQETQYF. CDR3 DNA: TGTGCCAGCAGCCAAGGGTCTTTTCGGCGGGGGAAGTATACCTCGTACCAAGAGACCCAGTACTTC.

This rearrangement joins TRBV28 to TRBJ2-1; no firm D call. The germline gives CDR1 MDHEN, CDR2 SYDVKM. The ends were cut back, 3 bases at V and 4 bases at J, with 7 bases in the middle. This CDR3 is 13 amino acids long. The CDR3 region is CASSFALYNEQFF. For the CDR3, the DNA is TGTGCCAGCAGTTTCGCACTGTACAATGAGCAGTTCTTC.

The chain links TRBV5-5 to TRBJ2-5; no clear D. This CDR3 is 15 amino acids long. The V end was cut by 4 bases, the J end by 1 base, with 14 bases between. Germline V CDR1 and CDR2: SGHKS, YYEKEE (reference sequence). The CDR3 DNA follows: TGTGCCAGCAGCGCGGCACCTTCCTTCCAAGAGACCCAGTACTTC. Translating it yields CASSAAPSFQETQYF.

The J gene is TRBJ1-2, the V gene TRBV2; perhaps TRBD1 as D (5 bases). CDR1 SNHLY and CDR2 FYNNEI come from the germline V gene. The CDR3 is 14 residues long. V lost 6 bases and J lost 4, with 15 bases in between. The CDR3 reads CASSERSGIYGYTF. DNA of the CDR3: TGTGCCAGCAGCGAACGATCAGGGATCTATGGCTACACCTTC.

The chain recombines TRBV6-5 with TRBJ1-4, with a tentative D call TRBD1 (5 bases). CDR1 is MNHEY, CDR2 SVGAGI, per germline. The CDR3 runs to 11 residues. Between the trimmed V and J ends, which lost 7 bases and 12 bases, there was a span of 12 bases. The chain's CDR3 is CASTWGAELFF. CDR3 sequence (DNA): TGTGCCAGCACTTGGGGCGCGGAACTGTTTTTT.

This rearrangement joins TRBV9 to TRBJ2-4; weak D call: TRBD2 (6 bases). CDR3 size: 14 residues. Looked up from germline, CDR1 is SGDLS and CDR2 is YYNGEE. V was pared by 0 bases and J by 7 bases, with 11 bases between. The CDR3 coding sequence is TGTGCCAGCAGCGTAGCTATGGAGGGGAACATTCAGTACTTC. This translates into CASSVAMEGNIQYF.

The chain joins TRBV11-2 to TRBJ2-5, with D perhaps TRBD2 (6 bases). CDR1 and CDR2 (germline): SGHAT, FQNNGV. The CDR3 consists of 15 residues. Trimming pared 5 bases from V and 5 bases from J, leaving 18 bases between. In nucleotides, the CDR3 is TGTGCCAGCAGCCCAGGCATCGGCGGGGAGGAGACCCAGTACTTC. It is translated as CASSPGIGGEETQYF.

This chain uses TRBV3-1 (or the pseudogene TRBV3-2) with TRBJ1-5; no firm D call. The CDR3 totals 14 residues. V dropped 0 bases and J dropped 14 bases, with 17 bases sitting between them. Germline values: CDR1 LGHDT, CDR2 YNNKEL (reference sequence). CDR3 protein: CASSQDGGASIKHF. The CDR3 coding sequence is TGTGCCAGCAGCCAAGATGGCGGAGCTTCAATCAAGCATTTT.

This clone was seen a few times. The chain is built from TRBV6-5 and TRBJ1-6; the D gene is possibly TRBD1 (6 bases). Per the germline V gene, CDR1 is MNHEY and CDR2 is SVGAGI. Trimming left V 6 bases short and J 7 bases short, with 13 bases between. CDR3 length equals 14 residues. CDR3 coding DNA: TGTGCCAGCAGCCCCCGGGGGGCAAATTCACCCCTCCACTTT. Translated: CASSPRGANSPLHF.

CDR3 DNA: TGCGCCAGCAGTGGCACAACCGGAAACACCATATATTTT. Its protein is CASSGTTGNTIYF. The chain couples TRBV5-1 to TRBJ1-3; D is unclear. This CDR3 has 13 amino acids. Germline V gene lookup returns CDR1 SGHRS and CDR2 YFSETQ. The germline V and J ends were trimmed by 5 bases and 4 bases, with 10 bases remaining between them.

The genes are TRBV7-9 and TRBJ1-4; D remains unclear. Germline loops: CDR1 SEHNR, CDR2 FQNEAQ (reference sequence). The CDR3 totals 14 residues. Trimming stripped 1 base from V and 8 bases from J, with 11 bases between. The CDR3: CASSLGQVGEKLFF. The CDR3 bases are TGTGCCAGCAGCTTAGGCCAGGTCGGAGAAAAACTGTTTTTT.

This rearrangement joins TRBV5-1 to TRBJ1-6; 8 nucleotides agree with TRBD1. Germline V gives CDR1 SGHRS, CDR2 YFSETQ. With V trimmed by 4 bases and J by 10 bases, 10 bases remained unmatched. There are 15 residues in the CDR3. The CDR3: CASSLSQGAGSPLHF. The CDR3 bases are TGCGCCAGCAGCCTCTCCCAGGGGGCGGGGTCACCCCTCCACTTT.

This rearrangement joins TRBV11-3 to TRBJ2-1, with 11 positions matching TRBD2. Trimming removed 0 bases from V and 2 bases from J; junction bases left unmatched: 3. There are 17 residues in the CDR3. Germline CDR1 is SGHNT and CDR2 is YENEEA. The CDR3 is CASSLDRGLAAYNEQFF. The CDR3 DNA reads as TGTGCCAGCAGCTTAGATCGGGGACTAGCGGCCTACAATGAGCAGTTCTTC.

The chain links TRBV6-5 to TRBJ2-3, with D possibly matching TRBD1 (6 bases). The germline V gene encodes CDR1 MNHEY and CDR2 SVGAGI. This CDR3 has 10 residues. V was clipped by 8 bases and J by 6 bases, with 6 bases between them. CDR3 amino acids: CASGGDTQYF. CDR3 sequence (DNA): TGTGCCAGCGGGGGCGATACGCAGTATTTT.

The chain couples TRBV2 to TRBJ1-6, with a weak D call TRBD1 (5 bases). Between the trimmed V and J ends, which lost 6 bases and 9 bases, there was a span of 9 bases. The germline V gene encodes CDR1 SNHLY and CDR2 FYNNEI. This CDR3 is built from 12 residues. CDR3 DNA sequence: TGTGCCAGCAGCCAGGGAAGTTCACCCCTCCACTTT. Encoded protein: CASSQGSSPLHF.

The chain is built from TRBV5-1 and TRBJ2-1; D gene unclear. CDR3 length: 13 residues. Trimming took 3 bases from V and 5 from J, leaving 9 bases between them. Germline CDR1 reads SGHRS; CDR2 reads YFSETQ. Written as DNA, the CDR3 is TGCGCCAGCAGCTCATTAGCTAACAATGAGCAGTTCTTC. Amino acids: CASSSLANNEQFF. Full variable domain (remainder filled in from reference TRBV5-1 and TRBJ2-1): KAGVTQTPRYLIKTRGQQVTLSCSPISGHRSVSWYQQTPGQGLQFLFEYFSETQRNKGNFPGRFSGRQFSNSRSEMNVSTLELGDSALYLCASSSLANNEQFFGPGTRLTVL.

The rearrangement links TRBV29-1 to TRBJ2-5; D remains ambiguous. V was clipped by 7 bases and J by 0 bases, with 18 bases between them. This CDR3 has 15 amino acids. CDR1 and CDR2 (germline): SQVTM, ANQGSEA. The CDR3 DNA is TGCAGCGCTGCCCGCGGCGGCGGATACCAAGAGACCCAGTACTTC. Protein sequence: CSAARGGGYQETQYF.